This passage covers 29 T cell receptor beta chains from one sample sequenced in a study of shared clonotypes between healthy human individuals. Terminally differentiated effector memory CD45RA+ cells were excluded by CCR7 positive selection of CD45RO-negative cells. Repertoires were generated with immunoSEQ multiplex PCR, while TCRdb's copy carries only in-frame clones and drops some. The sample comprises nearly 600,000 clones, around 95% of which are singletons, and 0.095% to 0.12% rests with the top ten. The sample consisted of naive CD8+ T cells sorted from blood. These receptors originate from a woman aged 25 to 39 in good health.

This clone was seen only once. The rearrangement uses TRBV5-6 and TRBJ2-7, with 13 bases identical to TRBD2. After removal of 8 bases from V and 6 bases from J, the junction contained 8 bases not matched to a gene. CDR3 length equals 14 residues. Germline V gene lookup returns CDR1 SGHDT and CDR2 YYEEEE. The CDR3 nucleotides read TGTGCCAGTAGGACTAGCGGGGGTCCTGGCGAGCAGTACTTC. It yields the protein CASRTSGGPGEQYF. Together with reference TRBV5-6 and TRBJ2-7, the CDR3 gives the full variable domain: DAGVTQSPTHLIKTRGQQVTLRCSPKSGHDTVSWYQQALGQGPQFIFQYYEEEERQRGNFPDRFSGHQFPNYSSELNVNALLLGDSALYLCASRTSGGPGEQYFGPGTRLTVT.

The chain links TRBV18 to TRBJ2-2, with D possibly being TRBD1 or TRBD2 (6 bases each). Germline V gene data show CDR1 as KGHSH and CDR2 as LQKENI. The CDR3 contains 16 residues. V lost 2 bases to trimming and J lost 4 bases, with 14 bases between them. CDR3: CASSPAGGAGTGELFF. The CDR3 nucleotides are TGTGCCAGCTCACCAGCCGGGGGCGCAGGCACCGGGGAGCTGTTTTTT.

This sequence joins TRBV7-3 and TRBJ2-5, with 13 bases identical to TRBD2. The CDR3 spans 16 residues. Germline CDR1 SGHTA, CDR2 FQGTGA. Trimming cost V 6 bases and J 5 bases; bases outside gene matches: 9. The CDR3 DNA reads TGTGCCAGCAGAGGAACTAGCGGGAGGGCCGAGGAGACCCAGTACTTC. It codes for CASRGTSGRAEETQYF.

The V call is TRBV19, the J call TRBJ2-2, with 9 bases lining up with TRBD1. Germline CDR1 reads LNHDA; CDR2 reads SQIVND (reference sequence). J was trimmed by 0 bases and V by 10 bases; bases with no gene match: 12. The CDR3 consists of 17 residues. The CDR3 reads CATRLGWTGANTGELFF. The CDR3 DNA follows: TGTGCCACCCGCCTCGGATGGACAGGGGCGAACACCGGGGAGCTGTTTTTT. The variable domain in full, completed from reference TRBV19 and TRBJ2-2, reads DGGITQSPKYLFRKEGQNVTLSCEQNLNHDAMYWYRQDPGQGLRLIYYSQIVNDFQKGDIAEGYSVSREKKESFPLTVTSAQKNPTAFYLCATRLGWTGANTGELFFGEGSRLTVL.

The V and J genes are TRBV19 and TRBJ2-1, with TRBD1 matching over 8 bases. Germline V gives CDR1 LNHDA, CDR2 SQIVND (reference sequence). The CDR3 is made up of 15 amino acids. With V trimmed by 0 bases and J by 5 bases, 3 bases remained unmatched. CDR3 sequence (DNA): TGTGCCAGTAGTATAGAGACAGGGGAGCACAATGAGCAGTTCTTC. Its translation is CASSIETGEHNEQFF.

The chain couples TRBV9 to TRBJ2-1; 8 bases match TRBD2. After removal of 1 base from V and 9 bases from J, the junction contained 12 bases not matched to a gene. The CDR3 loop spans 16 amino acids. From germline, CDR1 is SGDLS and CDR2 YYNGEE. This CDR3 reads CASSVSSEGLDREQFF. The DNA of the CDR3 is TGTGCCAGCAGCGTAAGCTCGGAGGGACTAGATCGTGAGCAGTTCTTC.

CDR3: CASSDGNQPQHF. CDR3 coding DNA: TGTGCCAGCAGTGACGGAAATCAGCCCCAGCATTTT. This chain uses TRBV6-1 with TRBJ1-5; D gene uncertain. Germline V CDR1 and CDR2: MNHNS, SASEGT. The CDR3 totals 12 residues. V was pared by 3 bases and J by 4 bases, with 4 bases between.

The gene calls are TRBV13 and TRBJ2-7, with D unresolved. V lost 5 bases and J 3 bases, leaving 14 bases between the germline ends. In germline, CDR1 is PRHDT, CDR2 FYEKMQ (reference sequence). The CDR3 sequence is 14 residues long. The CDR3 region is CASSTSIGNYEQYF. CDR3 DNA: TGTGCCAGCAGCACCAGTATAGGGAACTACGAGCAGTACTTC.

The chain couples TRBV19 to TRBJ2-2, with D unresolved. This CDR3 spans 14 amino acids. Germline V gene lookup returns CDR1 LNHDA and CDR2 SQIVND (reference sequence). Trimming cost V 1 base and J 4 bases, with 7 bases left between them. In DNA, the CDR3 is TGTGCCAGTAGTATAGGGCGGACCACCGGGGAGCTGTTTTTT. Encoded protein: CASSIGRTTGELFF.

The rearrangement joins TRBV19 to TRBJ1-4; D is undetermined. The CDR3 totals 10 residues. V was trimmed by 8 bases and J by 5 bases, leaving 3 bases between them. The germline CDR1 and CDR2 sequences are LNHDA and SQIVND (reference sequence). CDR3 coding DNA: TGTGCCAGTGGAAATGAAAAACTGTTTTTT. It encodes CASGNEKLFF.

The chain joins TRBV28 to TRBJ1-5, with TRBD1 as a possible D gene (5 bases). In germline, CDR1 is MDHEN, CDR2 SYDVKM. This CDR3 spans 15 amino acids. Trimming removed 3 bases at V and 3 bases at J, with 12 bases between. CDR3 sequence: CASSFLGEDNQPQHF. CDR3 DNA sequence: TGTGCCAGCAGTTTCCTGGGGGAAGACAATCAGCCCCAGCATTTT.

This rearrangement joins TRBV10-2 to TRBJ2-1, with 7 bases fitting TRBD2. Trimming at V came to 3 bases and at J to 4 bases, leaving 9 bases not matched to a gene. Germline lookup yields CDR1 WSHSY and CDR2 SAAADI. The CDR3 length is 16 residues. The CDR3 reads CASSDPPEREYNEQFF. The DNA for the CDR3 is TGCGCCAGCAGTGATCCCCCGGAGCGGGAATACAATGAGCAGTTCTTC.

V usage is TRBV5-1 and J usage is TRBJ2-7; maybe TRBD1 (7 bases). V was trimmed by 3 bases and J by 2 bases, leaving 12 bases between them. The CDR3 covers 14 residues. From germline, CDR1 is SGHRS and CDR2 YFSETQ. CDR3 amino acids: CASSWRDRPYEQYF. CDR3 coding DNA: TGCGCCAGCAGCTGGAGGGACAGACCCTACGAGCAGTACTTC.

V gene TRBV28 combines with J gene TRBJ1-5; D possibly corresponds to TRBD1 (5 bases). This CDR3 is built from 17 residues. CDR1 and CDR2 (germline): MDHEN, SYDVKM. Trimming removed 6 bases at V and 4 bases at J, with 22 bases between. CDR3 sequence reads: CASREGSFFRGNQPQHF. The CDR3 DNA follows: TGTGCCAGCAGAGAGGGCAGTTTCTTTAGGGGAAATCAGCCCCAGCATTTT. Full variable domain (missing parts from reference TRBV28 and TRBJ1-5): DVKVTQSSRYLVKRTGEKVFLECVQDMDHENMFWYRQDPGLGLRLIYFSYDVKMKEKGDIPEGYSVSREKKERFSLILESASTNQTSMYLCASREGSFFRGNQPQHFGDGTRLSIL.

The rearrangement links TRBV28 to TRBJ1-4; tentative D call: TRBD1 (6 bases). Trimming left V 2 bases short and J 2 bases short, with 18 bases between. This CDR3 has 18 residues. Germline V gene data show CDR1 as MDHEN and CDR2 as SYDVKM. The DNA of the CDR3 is TGTGCCAGCAGTTTACGGGGGGGCACCCTACGGACTAATGAAAAACTGTTTTTT. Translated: CASSLRGGTLRTNEKLFF. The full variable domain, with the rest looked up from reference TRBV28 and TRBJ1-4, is DVKVTQSSRYLVKRTGEKVFLECVQDMDHENMFWYRQDPGLGLRLIYFSYDVKMKEKGDIPEGYSVSREKKERFSLILESASTNQTSMYLCASSLRGGTLRTNEKLFFGSGTQLSVL.

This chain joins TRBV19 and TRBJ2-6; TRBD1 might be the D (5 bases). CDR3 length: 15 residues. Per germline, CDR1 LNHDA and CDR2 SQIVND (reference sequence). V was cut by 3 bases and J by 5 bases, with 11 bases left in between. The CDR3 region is CASSMVGQRANVLTF. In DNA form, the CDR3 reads TGTGCCAGTAGTATGGTGGGGCAACGGGCCAACGTCCTGACTTTC.

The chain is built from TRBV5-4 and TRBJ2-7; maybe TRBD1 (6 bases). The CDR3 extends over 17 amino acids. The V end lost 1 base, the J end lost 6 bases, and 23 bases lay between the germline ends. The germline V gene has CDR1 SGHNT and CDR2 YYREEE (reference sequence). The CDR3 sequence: CASSLRAGPGAVGEQYF. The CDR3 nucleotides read TGTGCCAGCAGCTTGAGGGCGGGTCCAGGGGCAGTGGGCGAGCAGTACTTC.

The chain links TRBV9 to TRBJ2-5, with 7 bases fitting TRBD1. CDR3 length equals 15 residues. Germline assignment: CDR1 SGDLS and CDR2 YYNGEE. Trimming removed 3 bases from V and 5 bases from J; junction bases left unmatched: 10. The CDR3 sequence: CASSGRGGWWETQYF. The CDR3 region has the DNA TGTGCCAGCAGCGGAAGAGGGGGCTGGTGGGAGACCCAGTACTTC.

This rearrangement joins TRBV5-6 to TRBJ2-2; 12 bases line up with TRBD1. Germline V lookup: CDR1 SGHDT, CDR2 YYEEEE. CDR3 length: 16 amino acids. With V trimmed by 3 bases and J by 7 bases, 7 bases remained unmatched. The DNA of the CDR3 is TGTGCCAGCAGCTCGGGGGACAGGGGGCCGGTCGGGGAGCTGTTTTTT. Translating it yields CASSSGDRGPVGELFF. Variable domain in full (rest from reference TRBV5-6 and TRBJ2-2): DAGVTQSPTHLIKTRGQQVTLRCSPKSGHDTVSWYQQALGQGPQFIFQYYEEEERQRGNFPDRFSGHQFPNYSSELNVNALLLGDSALYLCASSSGDRGPVGELFFGEGSRLTVL.

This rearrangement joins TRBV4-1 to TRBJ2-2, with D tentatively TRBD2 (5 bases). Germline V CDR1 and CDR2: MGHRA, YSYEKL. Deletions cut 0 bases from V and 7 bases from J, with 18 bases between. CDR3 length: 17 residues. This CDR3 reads CASSQEVGELVVGELFF. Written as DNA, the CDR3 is TGCGCCAGCAGCCAAGAGGTGGGAGAGTTAGTAGTCGGGGAGCTGTTTTTT.

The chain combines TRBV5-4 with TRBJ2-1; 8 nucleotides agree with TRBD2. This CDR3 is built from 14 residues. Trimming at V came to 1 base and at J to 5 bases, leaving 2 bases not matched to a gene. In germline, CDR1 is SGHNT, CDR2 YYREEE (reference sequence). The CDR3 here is CASSLTSGNNEQFF. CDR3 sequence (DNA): TGTGCCAGCAGCTTGACTAGCGGAAACAATGAGCAGTTCTTC.

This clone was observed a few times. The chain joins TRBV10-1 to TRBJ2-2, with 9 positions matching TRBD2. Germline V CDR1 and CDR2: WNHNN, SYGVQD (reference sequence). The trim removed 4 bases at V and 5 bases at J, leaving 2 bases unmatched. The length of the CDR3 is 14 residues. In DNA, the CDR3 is TGCGCCAGCAGTGTTAGCGGGAGTACCGGGGAGCTGTTTTTT. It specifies CASSVSGSTGELFF.

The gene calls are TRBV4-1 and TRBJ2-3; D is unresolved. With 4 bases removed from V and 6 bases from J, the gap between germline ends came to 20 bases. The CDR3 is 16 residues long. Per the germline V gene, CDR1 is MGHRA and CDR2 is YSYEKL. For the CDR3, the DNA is TGCGCCAGCAGCCCCCTAGGCCGGGTAGCCGCTGATACGCAGTATTTT. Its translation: CASSPLGRVAADTQYF.

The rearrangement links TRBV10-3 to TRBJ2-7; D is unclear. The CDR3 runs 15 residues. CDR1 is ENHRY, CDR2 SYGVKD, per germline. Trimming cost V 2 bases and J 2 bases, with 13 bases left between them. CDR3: CAISEPDRVAYEQYF. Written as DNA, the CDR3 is TGTGCCATCAGTGAGCCTGACCGGGTTGCCTACGAGCAGTACTTC.

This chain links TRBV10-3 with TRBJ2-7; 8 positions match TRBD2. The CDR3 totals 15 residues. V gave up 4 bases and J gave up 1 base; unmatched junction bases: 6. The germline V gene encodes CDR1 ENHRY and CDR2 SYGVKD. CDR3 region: CAISVWLAGSYEQYF. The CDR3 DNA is TGTGCCATCAGTGTGTGGTTAGCGGGGTCCTACGAGCAGTACTTC.

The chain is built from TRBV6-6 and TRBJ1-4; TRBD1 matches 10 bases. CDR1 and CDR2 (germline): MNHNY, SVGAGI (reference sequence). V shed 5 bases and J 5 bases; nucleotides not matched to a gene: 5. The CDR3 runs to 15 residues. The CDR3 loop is CASSPWTGGNEKLFF. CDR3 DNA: TGTGCCAGCAGTCCATGGACAGGGGGGAATGAAAAACTGTTTTTT.

Written as DNA, the CDR3 is TGTGCCAGCAGCTTAGAGGGGCTAAGGGAGCAGTACTTC. As protein: CASSLEGLREQYF. The V call is TRBV7-9, the J call TRBJ2-7; weak D call: TRBD1 (5 bases). This CDR3 has 13 amino acids. V gave up 1 base and J gave up 7 bases, with 11 bases separating them. The germline V gene encodes CDR1 SEHNR and CDR2 FQNEAQ (reference sequence).

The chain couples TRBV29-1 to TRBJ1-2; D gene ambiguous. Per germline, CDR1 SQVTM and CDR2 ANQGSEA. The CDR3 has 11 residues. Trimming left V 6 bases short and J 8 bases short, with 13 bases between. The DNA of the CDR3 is TGCAGCGTAACAGTCGTTTGGGGCTACACCTTC. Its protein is CSVTVVWGYTF.

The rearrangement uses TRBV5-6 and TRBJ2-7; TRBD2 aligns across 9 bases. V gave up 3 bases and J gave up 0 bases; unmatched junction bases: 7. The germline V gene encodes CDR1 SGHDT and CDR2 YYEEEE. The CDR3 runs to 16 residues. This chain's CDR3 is CASSSIAGVPSYEQYF. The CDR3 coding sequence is TGTGCCAGCAGCTCGATAGCGGGAGTGCCCTCCTACGAGCAGTACTTC.